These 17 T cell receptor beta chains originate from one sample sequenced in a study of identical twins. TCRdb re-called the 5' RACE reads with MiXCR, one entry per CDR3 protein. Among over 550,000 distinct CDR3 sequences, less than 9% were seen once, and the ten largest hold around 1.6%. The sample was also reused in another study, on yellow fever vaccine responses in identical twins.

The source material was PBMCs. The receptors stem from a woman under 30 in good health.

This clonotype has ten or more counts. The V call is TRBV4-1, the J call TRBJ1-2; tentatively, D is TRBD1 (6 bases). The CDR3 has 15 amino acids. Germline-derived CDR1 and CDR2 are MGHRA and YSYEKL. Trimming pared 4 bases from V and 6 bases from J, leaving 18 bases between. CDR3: CASSLHYRDGNGYTF. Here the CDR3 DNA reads TGCGCCAGCAGCCTCCATTACAGGGACGGGAATGGCTACACCTTC.

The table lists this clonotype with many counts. This CDR3 is CSARDRSGSVYEQFF. DNA for the CDR3: TGCAGTGCTAGAGATCGTAGCGGGAGTGTCTATGAGCAGTTCTTC. The chain carries TRBV20-1 and TRBJ2-1, with TRBD2 matching over 9 bases. Germline CDR1 DFQATT, CDR2 SNEGSKA (reference sequence). V lost 0 bases to trimming and J lost 8 bases; unmatched junction nucleotides: 8. This CDR3 has 15 amino acids.

CDR3 residues: CSASVREGWTDTQYF. DNA of the CDR3: TGCAGTGCTAGCGTGCGGGAGGGCTGGACAGATACGCAGTATTTT. The V and J genes are TRBV20-1 and TRBJ2-3; 9 bases map to TRBD2. This CDR3 has 15 residues. The V segment lost 3 bases and the J segment 3 bases; nucleotides outside the gene matches: 7. Germline V gives CDR1 DFQATT, CDR2 SNEGSKA (reference sequence).

DNA for the CDR3: TGTGCCAGCAGGCTACTAGCGGGGGTTGTGGCAGATACGCAGTATTTT. Its protein product is CASRLLAGVVADTQYF. The chain couples TRBV12-3 or TRBV12-4 to TRBJ2-3, with 11 bases matching TRBD2. The length of the CDR3 is 16 residues. V lost 6 bases, J lost 4 bases, and 9 bases stayed unmatched.

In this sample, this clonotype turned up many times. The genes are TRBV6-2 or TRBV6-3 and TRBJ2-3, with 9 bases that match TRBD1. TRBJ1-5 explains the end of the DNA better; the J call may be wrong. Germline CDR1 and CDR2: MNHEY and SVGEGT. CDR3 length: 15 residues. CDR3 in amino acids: CASRDGQGRADTQHF. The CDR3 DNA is TGTGCCAGCAGAGACGGACAGGGGCGAGCAGATACGCAGCATTTT.

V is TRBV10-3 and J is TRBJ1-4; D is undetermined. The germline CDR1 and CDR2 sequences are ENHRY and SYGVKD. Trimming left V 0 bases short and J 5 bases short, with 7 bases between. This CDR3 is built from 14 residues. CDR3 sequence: CAISESPGNEKLFF. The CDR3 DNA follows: TGTGCCATCAGTGAGTCCCCGGGGAATGAAAAACTGTTTTTT.

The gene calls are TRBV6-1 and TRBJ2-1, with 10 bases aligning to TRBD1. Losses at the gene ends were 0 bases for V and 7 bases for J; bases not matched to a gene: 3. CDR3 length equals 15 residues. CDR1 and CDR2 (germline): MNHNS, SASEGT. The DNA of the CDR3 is TGTGCCAGCAGTGAAGCCGGGACAGGGGTAAATGAGCAGTTCTTC. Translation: CASSEAGTGVNEQFF.

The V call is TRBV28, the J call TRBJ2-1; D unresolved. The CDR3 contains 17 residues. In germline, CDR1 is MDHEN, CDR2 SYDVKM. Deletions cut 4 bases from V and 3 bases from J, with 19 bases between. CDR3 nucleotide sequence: TGTGCCAGCAGTTATGTCGGGCTAGTGAAGGGCTACAATGAGCAGTTCTTC. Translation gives CASSYVGLVKGYNEQFF.

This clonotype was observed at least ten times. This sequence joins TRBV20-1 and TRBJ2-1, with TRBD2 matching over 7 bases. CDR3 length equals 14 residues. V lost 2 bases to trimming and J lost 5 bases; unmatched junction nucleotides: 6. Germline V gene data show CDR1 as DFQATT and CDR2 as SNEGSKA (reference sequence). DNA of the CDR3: TGCAGTGCTAGAAGGCGGGAGTCACACAATGAGCAGTTCTTC. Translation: CSARRRESHNEQFF.

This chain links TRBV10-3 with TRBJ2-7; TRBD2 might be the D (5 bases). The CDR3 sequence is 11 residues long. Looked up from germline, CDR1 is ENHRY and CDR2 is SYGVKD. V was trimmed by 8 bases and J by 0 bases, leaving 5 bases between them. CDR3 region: CAIGSSYEQYV. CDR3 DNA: TGTGCCATCGGGAGCTCCTACGAGCAGTACGTC.

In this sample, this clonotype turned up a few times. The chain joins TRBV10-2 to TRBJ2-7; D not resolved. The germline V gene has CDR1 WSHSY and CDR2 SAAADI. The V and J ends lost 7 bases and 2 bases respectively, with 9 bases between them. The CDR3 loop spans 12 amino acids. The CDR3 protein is CASTDRAYEQYV. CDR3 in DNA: TGCGCCAGCACCGATAGAGCCTACGAGCAGTACGTC.

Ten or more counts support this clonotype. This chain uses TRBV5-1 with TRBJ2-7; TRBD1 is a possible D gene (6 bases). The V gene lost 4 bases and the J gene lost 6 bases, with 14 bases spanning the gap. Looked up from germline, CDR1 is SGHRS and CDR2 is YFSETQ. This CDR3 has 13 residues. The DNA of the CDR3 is TGCGCCAGCAGCAGCACCACAGGGTTCGAGCAGTACTTC. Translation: CASSSTTGFEQYF.

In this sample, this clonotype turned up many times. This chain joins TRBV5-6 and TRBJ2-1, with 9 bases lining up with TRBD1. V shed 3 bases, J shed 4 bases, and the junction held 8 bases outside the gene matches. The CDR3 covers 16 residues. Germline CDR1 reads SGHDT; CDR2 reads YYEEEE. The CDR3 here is CASSSADRGAYNEQFF. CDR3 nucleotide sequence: TGTGCCAGCAGCTCCGCAGACAGGGGGGCTTACAATGAGCAGTTCTTC.

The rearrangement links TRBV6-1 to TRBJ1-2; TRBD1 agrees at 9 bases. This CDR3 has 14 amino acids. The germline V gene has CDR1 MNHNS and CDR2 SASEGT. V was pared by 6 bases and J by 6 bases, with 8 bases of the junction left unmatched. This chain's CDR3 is CASSTSGTGNGYTF. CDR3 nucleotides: TGTGCCAGCAGCACGTCCGGGACAGGGAATGGCTACACCTTC.

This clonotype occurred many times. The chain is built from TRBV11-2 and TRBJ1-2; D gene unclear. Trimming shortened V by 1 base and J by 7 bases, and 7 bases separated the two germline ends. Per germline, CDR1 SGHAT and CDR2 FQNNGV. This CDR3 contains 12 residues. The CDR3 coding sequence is TGTGCCAGCAGCTTAGTGGGGAGTGGCTACACCTTC. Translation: CASSLVGSGYTF.

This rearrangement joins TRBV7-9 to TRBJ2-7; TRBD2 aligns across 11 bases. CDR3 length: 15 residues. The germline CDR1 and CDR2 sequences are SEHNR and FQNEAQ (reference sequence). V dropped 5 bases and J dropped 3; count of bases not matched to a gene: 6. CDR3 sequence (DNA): TGTGCCAGCAGCCCAGGGACTAGCGGTAACTACGAGCAGTACTTC. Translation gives CASSPGTSGNYEQYF.

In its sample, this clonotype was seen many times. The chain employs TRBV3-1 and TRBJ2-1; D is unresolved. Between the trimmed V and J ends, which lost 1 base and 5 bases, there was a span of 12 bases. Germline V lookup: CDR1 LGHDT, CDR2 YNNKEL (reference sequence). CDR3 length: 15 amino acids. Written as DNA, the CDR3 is TGTGCCAGCAGCCAAGCCCCACTACTCGACAATGAGCAGTTCTTC. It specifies CASSQAPLLDNEQFF.